The 2 T cell receptor beta chains below come from one sample, sequenced in a study of blood T cell repertoires in COVID-19. Assay used: immunoSEQ multiplex PCR; TCRdb lists only in-frame clones, some missing. Of approximately 150,000 clones in the sample, 60% to 85% were seen once. The source material was peripheral blood. The receptors shown here come from a woman aged 60-70 years with acute or convalescent COVID-19.

The rearrangement links TRBV11-3 to TRBJ1-1; D not resolved. CDR1 SGHNT and CDR2 YENEEA come from the germline V gene. This CDR3 comprises 14 residues. V shed 2 bases and J shed 0 bases, with 7 bases lying between them. CDR3 loop: CASSLNSVNTEAFF. The DNA for the CDR3 is TGTGCCAGCAGCTTAAATTCGGTGAACACTGAAGCTTTCTTT.

V gene TRBV5-8 combines with J gene TRBJ2-3; D may be TRBD2 (5 bases). The CDR3 spans 14 residues. Germline-derived CDR1 and CDR2 are SGHTS and YDEGEE. The V gene lost 0 bases and the J gene lost 6 bases, with 11 bases spanning the gap. CDR3 protein: CASSLGLLVDTQYF. Here the CDR3 DNA reads TGTGCCAGCAGCTTGGGACTATTAGTGGATACGCAGTATTTT.